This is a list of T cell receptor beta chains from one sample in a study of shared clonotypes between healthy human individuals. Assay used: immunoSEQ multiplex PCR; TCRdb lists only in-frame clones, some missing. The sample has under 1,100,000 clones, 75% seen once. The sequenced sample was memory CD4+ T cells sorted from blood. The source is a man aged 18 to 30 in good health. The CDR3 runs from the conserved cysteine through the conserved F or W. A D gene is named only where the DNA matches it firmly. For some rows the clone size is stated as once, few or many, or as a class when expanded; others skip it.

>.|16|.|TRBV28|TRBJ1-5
CASSLSSGALNQPQHF
TGTGCCAGCAGTTTGAGTTCAGGGGCGCTCAATCAGCCCCAGCATTTT
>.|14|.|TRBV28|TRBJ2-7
CASSPPGLWDEQYF
TGTGCCAGCAGCCCGCCCGGCCTTTGGGACGAGCAGTACTTC
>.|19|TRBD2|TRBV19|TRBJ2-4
CASSTSPLRLARAKNIQYF
TGTGCCAGTAGTACATCTCCCCTACGACTAGCGCGGGCCAAAAACATTCAGTACTTC
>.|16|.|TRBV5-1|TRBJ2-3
CASSFVGSASTDTQYF
TGCGCCAGCAGCTTTGTAGGAAGTGCTAGCACAGATACGCAGTATTTT
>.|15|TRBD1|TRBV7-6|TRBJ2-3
CASSLGQASTDTQYF
TGTGCCAGCAGCTTGGGACAGGCTAGCACAGATACGCAGTATTTT
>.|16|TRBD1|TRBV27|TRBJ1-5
CASSLRGQGPNQPQHF
TGTGCCAGCAGTTTAAGGGGACAGGGCCCGAATCAGCCCCAGCATTTT
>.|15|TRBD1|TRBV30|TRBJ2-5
CAWSAKTGIQETQYF
TGTGCCTGGAGTGCCAAGACAGGGATCCAAGAGACCCAGTACTTC
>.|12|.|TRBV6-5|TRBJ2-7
CASRGRGYEQYF
TGTGCCAGCAGGGGCAGGGGTTACGAGCAGTACTTC
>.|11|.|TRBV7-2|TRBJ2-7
CASSSRGEQYF
TGTGCCAGCAGCTCCCGGGGCGAGCAGTACTTC
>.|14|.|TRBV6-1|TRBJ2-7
CASSEVKGGYEQYF
TGTGCCAGCAGTGAAGTTAAGGGGGGCTACGAGCAGTACTTC
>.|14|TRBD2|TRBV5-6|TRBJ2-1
CASSLDSGGLTQFF
TGTGCCAGCAGCTTGGATAGCGGGGGTTTAACGCAGTTCTTC
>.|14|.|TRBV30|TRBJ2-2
CAWRPSQSTGELFF
TGTGCCTGGAGGCCCTCGCAGTCCACCGGGGAGCTGTTTTTT
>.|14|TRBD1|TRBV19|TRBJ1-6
CASSIGTGNSPLHF
TGTGCCAGTAGTATTGGGACAGGGAATTCACCCCTCCACTTT
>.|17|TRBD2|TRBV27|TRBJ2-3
CASSSSRTSGVGYTQYF
TGTGCCAGCAGTTCCTCGAGGACTAGCGGGGTTGGTTATACGCAGTATTTT
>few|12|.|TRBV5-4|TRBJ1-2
CASSLGSSGYTF
TGTGCCAGCAGCTTGGGGTCTAGTGGCTACACCTTC
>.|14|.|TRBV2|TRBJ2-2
CASSVQGLTGELFF
TGTGCCAGCAGTGTACAGGGATTAACCGGGGAGCTGTTTTTT
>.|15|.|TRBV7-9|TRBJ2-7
CASSLGNGPGYEQYF
TGTGCCAGCAGCTTAGGGAACGGTCCAGGCTACGAGCAGTACTTC
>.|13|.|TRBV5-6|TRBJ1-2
CASSLDPSYGYTF
TGTGCCAGCAGCTTGGATCCTAGCTATGGCTACACCTTC
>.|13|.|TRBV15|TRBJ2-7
CATSGPGSYEQYF
TGTGCCACCTCGGGACCCGGCTCCTACGAGCAGTACTTC
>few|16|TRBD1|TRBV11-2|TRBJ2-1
CASSFGTALRNNEQFF
TGTGCCAGCAGCTTTGGGACAGCACTCCGCAACAATGAGCAGTTCTTC
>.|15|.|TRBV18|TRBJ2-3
CASSAQAGGSDTQYF
TGTGCCAGCTCAGCTCAAGCCGGTGGTTCAGATACGCAGTATTTT
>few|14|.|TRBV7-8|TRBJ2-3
CASSLETTTDTQYF
TGTGCCAGCAGCTTAGAGACTACCACAGATACGCAGTATTTT
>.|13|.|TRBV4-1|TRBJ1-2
CASSHGIPYGYTF
TGCGCCAGCAGCCACGGGATTCCTTATGGCTACACCTTC
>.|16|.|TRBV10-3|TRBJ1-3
CAISERAGSSGNTIYF
TGTGCCATCAGTGAGCGGGCAGGGAGCTCTGGAAACACCATATATTTT
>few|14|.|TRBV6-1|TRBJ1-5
CASNGPNSNQPQHF
TGTGCCTCAAATGGACCTAATAGCAATCAGCCCCAGCATTTT
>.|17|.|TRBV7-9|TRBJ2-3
CASSLAPLAGRRDTQYF
TGTGCCAGCAGCTTAGCCCCCCTCGCGGGGCGACGAGATACGCAGTATTTT
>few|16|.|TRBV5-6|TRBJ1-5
CASSLLSQSSNQPQHF
TGTGCCAGCAGCTTGTTAAGCCAGAGTAGCAATCAGCCCCAGCATTTT
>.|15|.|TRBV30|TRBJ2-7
CAWSPGTRGLYEQYF
TGTGCCTGGAGTCCTGGGACGCGGGGTTTATACGAGCAGTACTTC
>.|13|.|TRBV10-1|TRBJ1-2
CASSPGTAGGYTF
TGCGCCAGCAGTCCCGGGACCGCAGGCGGCTACACCTTC
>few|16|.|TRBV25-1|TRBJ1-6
CASSVQGPLNNSPLHF
TGTGCCAGCAGTGTACAGGGTCCCTTGAATAATTCACCCCTCCACTTT
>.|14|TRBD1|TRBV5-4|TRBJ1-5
CASSSGQVDQPQHF
TGTGCCAGCAGCTCTGGACAGGTCGATCAGCCCCAGCATTTT
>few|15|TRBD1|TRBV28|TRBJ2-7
CASTEPGQGSYEQYF
TGTGCCAGCACGGAGCCGGGACAGGGTTCCTACGAGCAGTACTTC
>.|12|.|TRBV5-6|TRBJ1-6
CASSLARSPLHF
TGTGCCAGCAGCTTGGCGCGTTCACCCCTCCACTTT
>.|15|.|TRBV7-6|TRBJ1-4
CASSSYLSTNEKLFF
TGTGCCAGCAGTTCGTACCTGTCAACTAATGAAAAACTGTTTTTT
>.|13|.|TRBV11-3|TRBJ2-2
CASSLGQAGELFF
TGTGCCAGCAGCTTAGGGCAGGCCGGGGAGCTGTTTTTT
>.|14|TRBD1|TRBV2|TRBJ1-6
CASSGSRGNSPLHF
TGTGCCAGCAGTGGAAGCAGGGGGAATTCACCCCTCCACTTT
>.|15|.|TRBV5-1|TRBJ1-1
CASSPHGDKDTEAFF
TGCGCCAGCAGCCCCCACGGAGACAAAGACACTGAAGCTTTCTTT
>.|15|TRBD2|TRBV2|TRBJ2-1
CASSVRTSGANEQFF
TGTGCCAGCAGTGTCCGGACTAGCGGAGCAAATGAGCAGTTCTTC
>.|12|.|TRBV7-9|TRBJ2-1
CASSLVAGEQFF
TGTGCCAGCAGCTTAGTCGCGGGTGAGCAGTTCTTC
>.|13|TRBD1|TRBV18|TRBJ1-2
CASSPDREYGYTF
TGTGCCAGCTCACCGGACAGGGAGTATGGCTACACCTTC
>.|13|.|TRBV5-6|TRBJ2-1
CASSFGPGPEQFF
TGTGCCAGCAGCTTCGGCCCGGGCCCAGAGCAGTTCTTC
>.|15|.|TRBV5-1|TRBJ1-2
CASSGGLHPNYGYTF
TGCGCCAGCAGCGGGGGACTTCACCCTAACTATGGCTACACCTTC